A selection of T cell receptor beta chains follows, all from one sample in a study of T cell changes during pregnancy in multiple sclerosis. Produced via immunoSEQ multiplex PCR; TCRdb's table is partial and in-frame only. Found here are just over 60,000 clones, 92% of them singletons; the top ten hold more than 2.5%. The specimen was peripheral blood, collected in the second trimester of pregnancy. These TCRs come from a female donor in good health, enrolled as a control in a pregnancy study. Both conserved end residues are part of each CDR3. A D gene is named only where the DNA matches it firmly. The size of a clone is reported for some rows only, either as once, few or many, or as a class for expanded clones.

d_gene: TRBD2
v_gene: TRBV6-1
j_gene: TRBJ2-7
abundance: -
CDR3nt: TGTGCCAGCAGTGAAGGGGGAGGGACGGTGCCGACCTACGAGCAGTACTTC
CDR3aa: CASSEGGGTVPTYEQYF

d_gene: TRBD1
v_gene: TRBV29-1
j_gene: TRBJ2-7
abundance: -
CDR3nt: TGCAGCGTCGGGACAGGGACCTTCTCCTACGAGCAGTACTTC
CDR3aa: CSVGTGTFSYEQYF

d_gene: -
v_gene: TRBV15
j_gene: TRBJ1-5
abundance: -
CDR3nt: TGTGCCACCAGCAGAGAACTGGGCAGGGTTAATCAGCCCCAGCATTTT
CDR3aa: CATSRELGRVNQPQHF

d_gene: -
v_gene: TRBV28
j_gene: TRBJ2-4
abundance: -
CDR3nt: TGTGCCAGCACCGGGGAGGGATATGGGGGGGCGAACATTCAGTACTTC
CDR3aa: CASTGEGYGGANIQYF

d_gene: -
v_gene: TRBV4-3
j_gene: TRBJ2-7
abundance: once
CDR3nt: TGCGCCAGCAGCCAAGATGTAGACAGAGGGGGATACGAGCAGTACTTC
CDR3aa: CASSQDVDRGGYEQYF

d_gene: TRBD2
v_gene: TRBV7-3
j_gene: TRBJ2-1
abundance: -
CDR3nt: TGTGCCAGCAGCTTACGCGGGGGGCCTTCCTACAATGAGCAGTTCTTC
CDR3aa: CASSLRGGPSYNEQFF

d_gene: -
v_gene: TRBV5-8
j_gene: TRBJ1-2
abundance: -
CDR3nt: TGTGCCAGCAGCGGGTTGATCGGGATAGGCGGCTACACCTTC
CDR3aa: CASSGLIGIGGYTF

d_gene: -
v_gene: TRBV4-2
j_gene: TRBJ2-3
abundance: -
CDR3nt: TGTGCCAGCAGCCCGCAACGGGACTCCCCAGGAGATACGCAGTATTTT
CDR3aa: CASSPQRDSPGDTQYF

d_gene: TRBD1
v_gene: TRBV10-3
j_gene: TRBJ2-5
abundance: -
CDR3nt: TGTGCCATCAGTGAGTCGACAGGGAAAGAGATCCAGTACTTC
CDR3aa: CAISESTGKEIQYF

d_gene: TRBD2
v_gene: TRBV10-3
j_gene: TRBJ2-2
abundance: -
CDR3nt: TGTGCCATCCGGGGACTAGTTGAGACCGGGGAGCTGTTTTTT
CDR3aa: CAIRGLVETGELFF

d_gene: TRBD2
v_gene: TRBV29-1
j_gene: TRBJ2-3
abundance: -
CDR3nt: TGCAGCGTTGATCGGACTAGCGGGAGCAGAGATACGCAGTATTTT
CDR3aa: CSVDRTSGSRDTQYF

d_gene: TRBD2
v_gene: TRBV4-2
j_gene: TRBJ2-5
abundance: -
CDR3nt: TGTGCCAGCAGCCAGAAATCGGGGGGGAGCCAAGAGACCCAGTACTTC
CDR3aa: CASSQKSGGSQETQYF

d_gene: -
v_gene: TRBV19
j_gene: TRBJ2-7
abundance: -
CDR3nt: TGTGCCAGTAGTCCTTCGGGGGGCAGATGGGAGCAGTACTTC
CDR3aa: CASSPSGGRWEQYF

d_gene: TRBD2
v_gene: TRBV27
j_gene: TRBJ2-1
abundance: -
CDR3nt: TGTGCCAGCAGTTTACTAGCGGGAGTGGGTGAGCAGTTCTTC
CDR3aa: CASSLLAGVGEQFF

d_gene: -
v_gene: TRBV7-3
j_gene: TRBJ2-1
abundance: -
CDR3nt: TGTGCCAGCAGCTCCGCCGGCGGTGCGCGGGGATACAATGAGCAGTTCTTC
CDR3aa: CASSSAGGARGYNEQFF

d_gene: -
v_gene: TRBV19
j_gene: TRBJ1-3
abundance: -
CDR3nt: TGTGCCAGTAGTAGTCGTTCTCAGGGCGTCTCTGGAAACACCATATATTTT
CDR3aa: CASSSRSQGVSGNTIYF

d_gene: -
v_gene: TRBV19
j_gene: TRBJ2-2
abundance: -
CDR3nt: TGTGCCAGTAGTCTAACAGTGATCCCCGGGGAGCTGTTTTTT
CDR3aa: CASSLTVIPGELFF

d_gene: -
v_gene: TRBV12-2
j_gene: TRBJ2-7
abundance: -
CDR3nt: TGTGCAAGTCGCCCAGATATTGGACAGATCGTCCGCTACGAGCAGTACTTC
CDR3aa: CASRPDIGQIVRYEQYF

d_gene: -
v_gene: TRBV4-2
j_gene: TRBJ1-1
abundance: -
CDR3nt: TGTGCCAGCAGCCAAGATGACGGAGCTGTAACTGAAGCTTTCTTT
CDR3aa: CASSQDDGAVTEAFF

d_gene: -
v_gene: TRBV6-6
j_gene: TRBJ2-1
abundance: -
CDR3nt: TGTGCCAGCGGCATTCGAGGAGAGCAGTTCTTC
CDR3aa: CASGIRGEQFF

d_gene: TRBD1
v_gene: TRBV27
j_gene: TRBJ1-5
abundance: -
CDR3nt: TGTGCCAGCAGTACAGGGGTTGAGAGCAATCAGCCCCAGCATTTT
CDR3aa: CASSTGVESNQPQHF

d_gene: TRBD1
v_gene: TRBV28
j_gene: TRBJ1-2
abundance: -
CDR3nt: TGTGCCAGCGGTTCGGTTGGGACAGGCCGCTATGGCTACACCTTC
CDR3aa: CASGSVGTGRYGYTF

d_gene: -
v_gene: TRBV7-9
j_gene: TRBJ1-4
abundance: -
CDR3nt: TGTGCCAGCAGATCTACAGGACCTAATGAAAAACTGTTTTTT
CDR3aa: CASRSTGPNEKLFF

d_gene: TRBD2
v_gene: TRBV10-3
j_gene: TRBJ2-3
abundance: -
CDR3nt: TGTGCCATCAGTGAGTCGGAGCGGGGGGGCCCAGATACGCAGTATTTT
CDR3aa: CAISESERGGPDTQYF

d_gene: TRBD1
v_gene: TRBV30
j_gene: TRBJ1-1
abundance: few
CDR3nt: TGTGCCTGGAGGGGACAGGACGACACTGAAGCTTTCTTT
CDR3aa: CAWRGQDDTEAFF

d_gene: -
v_gene: TRBV4-1
j_gene: TRBJ1-1
abundance: once
CDR3nt: TGCGCCAGCAGCCAAGATGTGAGGGGGACGAGCTCTAACACTGAAGCTTTCTTT
CDR3aa: CASSQDVRGTSSNTEAFF

d_gene: -
v_gene: TRBV9
j_gene: TRBJ1-2
abundance: once
CDR3nt: TGTGCCAGCAGCCCCTCTGGGCAACCTAACTATGGCTACACCTTC
CDR3aa: CASSPSGQPNYGYTF

d_gene: TRBD1
v_gene: TRBV7-7
j_gene: TRBJ2-1
abundance: -
CDR3nt: TGTGCTAGCAGCTTAGTAGAGTCAGAGGGACAGAACAATGAGCAGTTCTTC
CDR3aa: CASSLVESEGQNNEQFF

d_gene: -
v_gene: TRBV30
j_gene: TRBJ2-5
abundance: -
CDR3nt: TGTGCCTGGAGTGACGCGAGGGAGACCCAGTACTTC
CDR3aa: CAWSDARETQYF

d_gene: -
v_gene: TRBV15
j_gene: TRBJ1-5
abundance: -
CDR3nt: TGTGCCACCAGCATGACAGATAGCAATCAGCCCCAGCATTTT
CDR3aa: CATSMTDSNQPQHF

d_gene: -
v_gene: TRBV5-1
j_gene: TRBJ2-5
abundance: -
CDR3nt: TGCGCCAGCAGCCCCGGACAGCTCCAAGAGACCCAGTACTTC
CDR3aa: CASSPGQLQETQYF

d_gene: TRBD1
v_gene: TRBV18
j_gene: TRBJ2-7
abundance: -
CDR3nt: TGTGCCAGCTCACCCTCCGGGACAGGAGTCTACGAGCAGTACTTC
CDR3aa: CASSPSGTGVYEQYF

d_gene: -
v_gene: TRBV5-4
j_gene: TRBJ2-2
abundance: -
CDR3nt: TGTGCCAGCAGCCATCGGACCCAGGGGTACACCGGGGAGCTGTTTTTT
CDR3aa: CASSHRTQGYTGELFF

d_gene: -
v_gene: TRBV6-4
j_gene: TRBJ1-5
abundance: -
CDR3nt: TGTGCCAGCAGTGAATCAGGGGGCAATCAGCCCCAGCATTTT
CDR3aa: CASSESGGNQPQHF

d_gene: -
v_gene: TRBV28
j_gene: TRBJ1-1
abundance: -
CDR3nt: TGTGCCAGCAGTTACAGGGACACTGAAGCTTTCTTT
CDR3aa: CASSYRDTEAFF

d_gene: TRBD2
v_gene: TRBV7-3
j_gene: TRBJ2-1
abundance: -
CDR3nt: TGTGCCAGCAGCGGGACTAGCTCCTACAATGAGCAGTTCTTC
CDR3aa: CASSGTSSYNEQFF

d_gene: TRBD2
v_gene: TRBV29-1
j_gene: TRBJ2-7
abundance: -
CDR3nt: TGCAGCGTGAGGACTAGCGGAGACCACTACGAGCAGTACTTC
CDR3aa: CSVRTSGDHYEQYF

d_gene: -
v_gene: TRBV28
j_gene: TRBJ1-6
abundance: few
CDR3nt: TGTGCCAGCAGTTCGATCGGACAGTACAATTCACCCCTCCACTTT
CDR3aa: CASSSIGQYNSPLHF

d_gene: TRBD2
v_gene: TRBV28
j_gene: TRBJ2-7
abundance: -
CDR3nt: TGTGCCAGCAGTTGGGGACTAGCGGGCTCCTACGAGCAGTACTTC
CDR3aa: CASSWGLAGSYEQYF

d_gene: -
v_gene: TRBV14
j_gene: TRBJ1-2
abundance: -
CDR3nt: TGTGCCAGCAGCCCCCAGGCCGGTATCTGGGGCTACACCTTC
CDR3aa: CASSPQAGIWGYTF

d_gene: -
v_gene: TRBV4-1
j_gene: TRBJ2-3
abundance: -
CDR3nt: TGCGCCAGCAGCCAAGATCCCGGGGGCACAGATACGCAGTATTTT
CDR3aa: CASSQDPGGTDTQYF

d_gene: -
v_gene: TRBV30
j_gene: TRBJ2-7
abundance: -
CDR3nt: TGTGCCTGGAGTGACCCGGGACATCAGACTTTC
CDR3aa: CAWSDPGHQTF

d_gene: -
v_gene: TRBV6-5
j_gene: TRBJ2-7
abundance: -
CDR3nt: TGTGCCAGCAGTCCAGGAAAGGTCTTCCACGAGCAGTACTTC
CDR3aa: CASSPGKVFHEQYF

d_gene: TRBD1
v_gene: TRBV6-4
j_gene: TRBJ1-1
abundance: -
CDR3nt: TGTGCCAGCAGCGAGGGACAGGGAGGGACTGAAGCTTTCTTT
CDR3aa: CASSEGQGGTEAFF

d_gene: -
v_gene: TRBV28
j_gene: TRBJ2-3
abundance: -
CDR3nt: TGTGCCAGCAGTTTTGGCGCACCAGGTACGCAGTATTTT
CDR3aa: CASSFGAPGTQYF

d_gene: TRBD1
v_gene: TRBV6-6
j_gene: TRBJ2-1
abundance: -
CDR3nt: TGTGCCAGCAGTTACTTACAGGGGAAGGTTGACAATGAGCAGTTCTTC
CDR3aa: CASSYLQGKVDNEQFF

d_gene: TRBD1
v_gene: TRBV2
j_gene: TRBJ2-7
abundance: -
CDR3nt: TGTGCCAGCAGCGTAACCTCGGGACAGGGTTACGAGCAGTACTTC
CDR3aa: CASSVTSGQGYEQYF

d_gene: TRBD2
v_gene: TRBV7-2
j_gene: TRBJ2-7
abundance: -
CDR3nt: TGTGCCAGCAGCTTAACTAGCGGGAGTCAGTACGAGCAGTACTTC
CDR3aa: CASSLTSGSQYEQYF

d_gene: TRBD2
v_gene: TRBV11-2
j_gene: TRBJ2-5
abundance: -
CDR3nt: TGTGCCAGCAGCTTAGGGGGGGGGCAAGAGACCCAGTACTTC
CDR3aa: CASSLGGGQETQYF

d_gene: TRBD1
v_gene: TRBV30
j_gene: TRBJ1-1
abundance: -
CDR3nt: TGTGCCTGCAACCGGGACAGGGAGGCCACTGAAGCTTTCTTT
CDR3aa: CACNRDREATEAFF

d_gene: -
v_gene: TRBV9
j_gene: TRBJ2-2
abundance: -
CDR3nt: TGTGCCAGCAGCGCAGGGTTTCCCGGGGAGCTGTTTTTT
CDR3aa: CASSAGFPGELFF

d_gene: TRBD1
v_gene: TRBV9
j_gene: TRBJ1-4
abundance: -
CDR3nt: TGTGCCAGCAGCGCCAGCGCCACAGGGGGCCAAGAAAAACTGTTTTTT
CDR3aa: CASSASATGGQEKLFF

d_gene: -
v_gene: TRBV11-2
j_gene: TRBJ1-6
abundance: -
CDR3nt: TGTGCCAGCAGCTTACGATGGTCAGGGGAGTCAAATTCACCCCTCCACTTT
CDR3aa: CASSLRWSGESNSPLHF